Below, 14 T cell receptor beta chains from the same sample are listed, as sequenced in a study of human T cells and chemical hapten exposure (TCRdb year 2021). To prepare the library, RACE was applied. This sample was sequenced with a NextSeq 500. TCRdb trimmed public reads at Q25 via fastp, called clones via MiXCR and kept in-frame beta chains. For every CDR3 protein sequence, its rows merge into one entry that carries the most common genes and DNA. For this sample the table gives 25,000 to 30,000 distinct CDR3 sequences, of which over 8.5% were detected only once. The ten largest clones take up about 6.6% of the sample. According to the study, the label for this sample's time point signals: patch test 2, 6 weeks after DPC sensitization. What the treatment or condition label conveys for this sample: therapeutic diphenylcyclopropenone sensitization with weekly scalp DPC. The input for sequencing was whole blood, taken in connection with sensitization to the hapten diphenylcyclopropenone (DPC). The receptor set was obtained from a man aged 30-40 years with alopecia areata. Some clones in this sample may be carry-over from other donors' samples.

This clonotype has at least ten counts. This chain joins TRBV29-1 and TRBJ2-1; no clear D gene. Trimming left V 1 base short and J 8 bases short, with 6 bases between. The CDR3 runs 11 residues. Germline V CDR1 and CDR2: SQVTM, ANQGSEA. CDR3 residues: CSVEAFDEQFF. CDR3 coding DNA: TGCAGCGTTGAAGCGTTTGATGAGCAGTTCTTC.

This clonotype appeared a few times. In DNA form, the CDR3 reads TGCAGTGCTCTCCGGGGGGGCGGACACAGGGAGCAGTTCTTC. Amino acid sequence: CSALRGGGHREQFF. The chain joins TRBV20-1 to TRBJ2-1; 8 bases map to TRBD2. CDR1 DFQATT and CDR2 SNEGSKA come from the germline V gene (reference sequence). There are 14 residues in the CDR3. The ends lost 5 bases at V and 10 bases at J; junction bases unmatched: 13.

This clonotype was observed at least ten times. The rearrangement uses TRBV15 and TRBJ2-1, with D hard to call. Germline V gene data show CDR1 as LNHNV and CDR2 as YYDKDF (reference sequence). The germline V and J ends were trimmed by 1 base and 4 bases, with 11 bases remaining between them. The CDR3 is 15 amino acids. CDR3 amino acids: CATSRALDGYNEQFF. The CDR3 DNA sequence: TGTGCCACCAGCAGAGCTTTAGACGGGTACAATGAGCAGTTCTTC.

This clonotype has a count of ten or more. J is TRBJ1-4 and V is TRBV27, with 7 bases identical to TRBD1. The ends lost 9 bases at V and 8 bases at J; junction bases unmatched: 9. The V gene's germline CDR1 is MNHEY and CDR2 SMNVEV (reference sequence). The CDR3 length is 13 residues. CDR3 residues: CASRGGFGEKLFF. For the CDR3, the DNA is TGTGCCAGTCGAGGGGGCTTCGGAGAAAAACTGTTTTTT. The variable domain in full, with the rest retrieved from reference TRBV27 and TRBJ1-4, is EAQVTQNPRYLITVTGKKLTVTCSQNMNHEYMSWYRQDPGLGLRQIYYSMNVEVTDKGDVPEGYKVSRKEKRNFPLILESPSPNQTSLYFCASRGGFGEKLFFGSGTQLSVL.

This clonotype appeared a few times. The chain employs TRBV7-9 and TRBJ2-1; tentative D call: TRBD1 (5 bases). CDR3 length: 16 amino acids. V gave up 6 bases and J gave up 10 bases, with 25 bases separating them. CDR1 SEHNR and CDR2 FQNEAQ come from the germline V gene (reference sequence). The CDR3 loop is CASSSSRGRTQGEQFF. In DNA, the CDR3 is TGTGCCAGCAGTTCCTCAAGAGGCCGAACCCAGGGAGAGCAGTTCTTC.

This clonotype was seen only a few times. CDR3: CSVVPGLNPEAFF. The CDR3 nucleotides are TGCAGCGTCGTACCGGGACTCAACCCTGAAGCTTTCTTT. The J gene is TRBJ1-1, the V gene TRBV29-1, with D possibly TRBD1 on 5 matching bases. Germline CDR1 SQVTM, CDR2 ANQGSEA. The CDR3 runs 13 residues. V lost 6 bases and J 6 bases, leaving 17 bases between the germline ends.

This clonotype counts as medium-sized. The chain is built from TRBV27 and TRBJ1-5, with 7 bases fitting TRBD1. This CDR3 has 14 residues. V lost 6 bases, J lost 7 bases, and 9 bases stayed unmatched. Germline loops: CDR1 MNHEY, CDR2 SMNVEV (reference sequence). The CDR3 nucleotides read TGTGCCAGCAGCACAGACAGGGAAGGACAGCCCCAGCATTTT. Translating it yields CASSTDREGQPQHF.

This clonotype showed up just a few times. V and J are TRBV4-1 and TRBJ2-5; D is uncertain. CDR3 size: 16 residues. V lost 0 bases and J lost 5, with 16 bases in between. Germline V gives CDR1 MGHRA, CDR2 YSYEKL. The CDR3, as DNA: TGCGCCAGCAGCCAAGATCTAATAGGCCCCCTGGAGACCCAGTACTTC. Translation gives CASSQDLIGPLETQYF.

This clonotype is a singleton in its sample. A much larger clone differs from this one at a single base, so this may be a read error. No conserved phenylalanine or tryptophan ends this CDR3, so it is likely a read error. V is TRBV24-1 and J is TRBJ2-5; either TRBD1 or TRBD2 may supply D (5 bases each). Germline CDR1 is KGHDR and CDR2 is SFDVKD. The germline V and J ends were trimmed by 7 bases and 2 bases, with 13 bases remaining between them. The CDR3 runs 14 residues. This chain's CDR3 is CATSDGTPQETQYV. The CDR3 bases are TGTGCCACCAGCGACGGGACGCCGCAAGAGACCCAGTACGTC.

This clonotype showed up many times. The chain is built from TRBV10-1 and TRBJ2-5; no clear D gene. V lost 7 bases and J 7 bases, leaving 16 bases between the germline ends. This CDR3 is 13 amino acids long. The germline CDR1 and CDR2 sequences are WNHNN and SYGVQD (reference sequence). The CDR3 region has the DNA TGCGCCAGCAACCGACGGCGGAACAGGACCCAGTACTTC. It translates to CASNRRRNRTQYF.

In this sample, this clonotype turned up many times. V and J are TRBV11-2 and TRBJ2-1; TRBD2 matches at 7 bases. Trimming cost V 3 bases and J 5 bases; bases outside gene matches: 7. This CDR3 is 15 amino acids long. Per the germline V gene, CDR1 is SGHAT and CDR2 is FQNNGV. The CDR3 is CASSLGGSAHNEQFF. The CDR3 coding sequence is TGTGCCAGCAGCTTGGGGGGGTCGGCCCACAATGAGCAGTTCTTC.

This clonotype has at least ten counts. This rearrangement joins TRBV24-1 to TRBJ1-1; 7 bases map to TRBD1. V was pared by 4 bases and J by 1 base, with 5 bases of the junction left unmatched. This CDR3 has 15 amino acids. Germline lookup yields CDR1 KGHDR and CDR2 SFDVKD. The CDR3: CATSEGGQRNTEAFF. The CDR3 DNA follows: TGTGCCACCAGTGAGGGGGGACAGAGGAACACTGAAGCTTTCTTT.

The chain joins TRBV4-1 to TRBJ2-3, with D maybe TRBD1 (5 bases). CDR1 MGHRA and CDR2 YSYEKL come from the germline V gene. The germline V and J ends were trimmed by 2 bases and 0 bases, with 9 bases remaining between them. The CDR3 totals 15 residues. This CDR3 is CASSQPGSSTDTQYF. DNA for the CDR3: TGCGCCAGCAGCCAACCAGGGTCTAGCACAGATACGCAGTATTTT.

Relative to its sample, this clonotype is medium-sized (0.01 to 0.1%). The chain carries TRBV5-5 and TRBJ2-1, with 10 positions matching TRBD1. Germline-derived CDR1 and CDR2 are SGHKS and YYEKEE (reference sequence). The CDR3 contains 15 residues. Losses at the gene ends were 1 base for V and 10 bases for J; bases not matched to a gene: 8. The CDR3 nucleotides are TGTGCCAGCAGCTTGAACTGGGACAGGGGACGAGAGCAGTTCTTC. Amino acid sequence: CASSLNWDRGREQFF.